Shown below are 13 T cell receptor beta chains from a single sample sequenced in a study of T cell responses to AZD1222 COVID-19 vaccine. Profiled with immunoSEQ multiplex PCR; TCRdb holds only in-frame clones, not every one. The sample yields some 130,000 clones, about 94% seen once. This specimen consisted of peripheral blood, obtained on day 0 of AZD1222 vaccination. The receptor set was obtained from an adult in good health.

The chain links TRBV4-1 to TRBJ1-6; D not resolved. The CDR3 runs to 13 residues. Germline lookup yields CDR1 MGHRA and CDR2 YSYEKL. With 4 bases removed from V and 10 bases from J, the gap between germline ends came to 11 bases. CDR3: CASSPPDLSPLHF. For the CDR3, the DNA is TGCGCCAGCAGCCCCCCGGATCTATCACCCCTCCACTTT.

This chain connects TRBV19 to TRBJ1-2; TRBD1 might be the D (5 bases). The CDR3 contains 12 residues. V gave up 6 bases and J gave up 8 bases, with 13 bases separating them. Per the germline V gene, CDR1 is LNHDA and CDR2 is SQIVND (reference sequence). The CDR3 sequence: CASSHGTGGYTF. The DNA of the CDR3 is TGTGCCAGTAGCCACGGGACGGGGGGCTACACCTTC.

This chain joins TRBV10-3 and TRBJ2-7, with D possibly matching TRBD2 (5 bases). CDR1 and CDR2 (germline): ENHRY, SYGVKD. This CDR3 spans 13 amino acids. Trimming stripped 8 bases from V and 0 bases from J, with 11 bases between. DNA of the CDR3: TGTGCCATCCGGTCGGGAAGCTCCTACGAGCAGTACTTC. It codes for CAIRSGSSYEQYF.

The chain recombines TRBV30 with TRBJ1-1; D unclear. CDR3 length: 12 residues. Germline values: CDR1 GTSNPN, CDR2 SVGIG (reference sequence). V shed 2 bases and J shed 1 base, with 5 bases lying between them. CDR3 DNA: TGTGCCTGGAGTCAGTGGAACACTGAAGCTTTCTTT. Translation gives CAWSQWNTEAFF. The full variable domain, with the rest looked up from reference TRBV30 and TRBJ1-1, is SQTIHQWPATLVQPVGSPLSLECTVEGTSNPNLYWYRQAAGRGLQLLFYSVGIGQISSEVPQNLSASRPQDRQFILSSKKLLLSDSGFYLCAWSQWNTEAFFGQGTRLTVV.

The V gene is TRBV9, the J gene TRBJ1-2, with 10 nucleotides matching TRBD1. Germline V gives CDR1 SGDLS, CDR2 YYNGEE. V was clipped by 1 base and J by 8 bases; unmatched bases: 5. This CDR3 region has 14 residues. CDR3 sequence: CASSVRDRGSGYTF. CDR3 bases: TGTGCCAGCAGCGTACGGGACAGGGGTTCCGGCTACACCTTC.

The V call is TRBV6-2 or TRBV6-3, the J call TRBJ1-5; TRBD1 matches 10 bases. From germline, CDR1 is MNHEY and CDR2 SVGEGT. The CDR3 is 14 amino acids. Trimming removed 6 bases from V and 15 bases from J; junction bases left unmatched: 14. The CDR3 sequence is CASSGTGVMGALHF. CDR3 nucleotide sequence: TGTGCCAGCAGCGGGACAGGGGTGATGGGGGCTTTGCATTTT.

The genes are TRBV6-4 and TRBJ1-2; tentatively, D is TRBD1 (5 bases). This CDR3 is built from 11 residues. Trimming stripped 5 bases from V and 8 bases from J, with 9 bases between. CDR1 MRHNA and CDR2 SNTAGT come from the germline V gene. CDR3 sequence reads: CASSSGWGYTF. The CDR3 DNA sequence: TGTGCCAGCAGTTCAGGGTGGGGCTACACCTTC.

J is TRBJ1-1 and V is TRBV6-5; tentative D call: TRBD1 (5 bases). Germline-derived CDR1 and CDR2 are MNHEY and SVGAGI. Trimming removed 6 bases from V and 5 bases from J, with 16 bases in between. This CDR3 region has 14 residues. The CDR3 region is CASSLTSGRTEAFF. The CDR3 DNA reads TGTGCCAGCAGCCTGACATCAGGGAGAACTGAAGCTTTCTTT.

The chain carries TRBV7-9 and TRBJ2-3, with unresolved D. V was trimmed by 4 bases and J by 2 bases, leaving 13 bases between them. In germline, CDR1 is SEHNR, CDR2 FQNEAQ (reference sequence). The CDR3 length is 15 residues. The CDR3: CASSSPQDATDTQYF. The CDR3 DNA is TGTGCCAGCAGCTCTCCTCAGGATGCCACAGATACGCAGTATTTT.

The chain combines TRBV7-9 with TRBJ1-1; D ambiguous. The CDR3 consists of 13 residues. Germline loops: CDR1 SEHNR, CDR2 FQNEAQ (reference sequence). The V and J ends lost 2 bases and 4 bases respectively, with 8 bases between them. CDR3 DNA: TGTGCCAGCAGCTTACGGGAGAGCACTGAAGCTTTCTTT. Its translation is CASSLRESTEAFF.

V and J are TRBV19 and TRBJ2-1, with 8 bases aligning to TRBD2. CDR3 length equals 14 residues. The trim removed 6 bases at V and 2 bases at J, leaving 3 bases unmatched. In germline, CDR1 is LNHDA, CDR2 SQIVND (reference sequence). This CDR3 is CASSLSGTYNEQFF. Here the CDR3 DNA reads TGTGCCAGTAGCCTTAGCGGGACCTACAATGAGCAGTTCTTC.

The genes are TRBV4-1 and TRBJ2-1; a possible D gene is TRBD1 (7 bases). V was cut by 1 base and J by 3 bases, with 10 bases left in between. The germline CDR1 and CDR2 sequences are MGHRA and YSYEKL. The CDR3 is 15 amino acids. CDR3 residues: CASSQGQGLYNEQFF. Written as DNA, the CDR3 is TGCGCCAGCAGCCAAGGACAGGGACTCTACAATGAGCAGTTCTTC.

As concerns this clone: The junction shows a germline mismatch at one end, possibly a read error. J is TRBJ2-5 and V is TRBV7-7; no reliable D call. The CDR3 sequence is 13 residues long. Germline CDR1 and CDR2: SSHAT and FNYEAQ (reference sequence). The CDR3 reads CASSLKSQETQYF. The CDR3 DNA follows: TGTGCTAGCAGCTTGAAGAGTCAAGAGACCCAGTACTTC. Supplemented by reference TRBV7-7 and TRBJ2-5, the full variable domain reads GAGVSQSPRYKVTKRGQDVTLRCDPISSHATLYWYQQALGQGPEFLTYFNYEAQPDKSGLPSDRFSAERPEGSISTLTIQRTEQRDSAMYRCASSLKSQETQYFGPGTRLLVL.